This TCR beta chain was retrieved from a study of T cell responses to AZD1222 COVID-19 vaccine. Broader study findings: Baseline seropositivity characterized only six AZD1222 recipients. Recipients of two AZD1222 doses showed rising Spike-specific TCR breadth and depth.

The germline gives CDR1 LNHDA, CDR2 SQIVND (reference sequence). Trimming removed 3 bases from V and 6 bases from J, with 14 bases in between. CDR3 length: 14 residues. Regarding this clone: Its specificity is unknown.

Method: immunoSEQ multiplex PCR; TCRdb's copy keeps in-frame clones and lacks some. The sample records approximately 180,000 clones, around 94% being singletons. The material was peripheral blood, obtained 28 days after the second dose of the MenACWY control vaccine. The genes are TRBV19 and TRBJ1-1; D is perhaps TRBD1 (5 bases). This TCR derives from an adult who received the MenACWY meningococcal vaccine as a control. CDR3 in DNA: TGTGCCAGTAGTATTCGGGGGGTCCCCTCTGAAGCTTTCTTT. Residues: CASSIRGVPSEAFF.